Listed here are 24 T cell receptor beta chains from one sample, sequenced in a study of T cells in Graves' hyperthyroidism and ophthalmopathy. RNA transcripts were the template for amplifying TCR beta CDR3 regions. HTBI primers were employed in a first-round RT-PCR of the TCR CDR3. In TCRdb, the multiplex PCR reads were re-called with MiXCR into one record per CDR3 protein. The table lists 270,000 or so distinct CDR3 sequences, about 25% of them singletons. Sample: blood. Source of these receptors: a man aged 35 to 55 with Graves' hyperthyroidism that later progressed to Graves' ophthalmopathy.

Ten or more counts support this clonotype. The chain employs TRBV28 and TRBJ2-2, with D perhaps given as TRBD1 or TRBD2 (5 bases each). The CDR3 length is 15 residues. V dropped 6 bases and J dropped 2 bases, with 13 bases sitting between them. The germline CDR1 and CDR2 sequences are MDHEN and SYDVKM. In nucleotides, the CDR3 is TGTGCCAGCAGCCCATGGGACCCAAACACCGGGGAGCTGTTTTTT. The encoded protein is CASSPWDPNTGELFF.

This clonotype was detected ten times or more. This chain joins TRBV14 and TRBJ1-1, with a weak D call TRBD1 (5 bases). The V gene lost 3 bases and the J gene lost 1 base, with 9 bases spanning the gap. The CDR3 runs to 14 residues. CDR1 and CDR2 (germline): SGHDN, FVKESK. CDR3 nucleotide sequence: TGTGCCAGCAGCCAGGGGCTGGGGAACACTGAAGCTTTCTTT. Amino acids: CASSQGLGNTEAFF.

This clonotype has a count of ten or more. The V call is TRBV6-1, the J call TRBJ1-1; D is unclear. V lost 2 bases and J lost 1, with 14 bases in between. The germline V gene has CDR1 MNHNS and CDR2 SASEGT. The CDR3 has 16 residues. The CDR3, as DNA: TGTGCCAGCAGTGAACCGTTTCGGAACCGGAACACTGAAGCTTTCTTT. Translating gives CASSEPFRNRNTEAFF.

This clonotype showed up many times. The genes are TRBV2 and TRBJ1-2, with D possibly being TRBD1 (5 bases). V was pared by 4 bases and J by 8 bases, with 17 bases between. This CDR3 contains 14 residues. The germline V gene encodes CDR1 SNHLY and CDR2 FYNNEI. CDR3: CASSVQRPGRGYTF. Written as DNA, the CDR3 is TGTGCCAGCAGTGTCCAACGGCCGGGACGCGGCTACACCTTC.

This clonotype was counted between two and nine times. The rearrangement uses TRBV25-1 and TRBJ1-1; the D gene is possibly TRBD1 (6 bases). V lost 7 bases and J 6 bases, leaving 15 bases between the germline ends. The CDR3 runs to 13 residues. The V gene's germline CDR1 is MGHDK and CDR2 SYGVNS. CDR3 sequence (DNA): TGTGCCAGCATACAACAGGGTCTCGCTGAAGCTTTCTTT. Protein product: CASIQQGLAEAFF.

This clonotype was counted at least ten times. This chain links TRBV19 with TRBJ2-2; D gene unclear. There are 14 residues in the CDR3. With 3 bases removed from V and 6 bases from J, the gap between germline ends came to 11 bases. Germline-derived CDR1 and CDR2 are LNHDA and SQIVND (reference sequence). The CDR3 loop is CASSIDDISGELFF. CDR3 sequence (DNA): TGTGCCAGTAGTATCGACGATATCTCCGGGGAGCTGTTTTTT.

This clonotype was observed at least ten times. The J gene is TRBJ2-2, the V gene TRBV4-1; unclear D gene. Germline V gene sequence: CDR1 MGHRA, CDR2 YSYEKL. This CDR3 is built from 15 residues. With 2 bases removed from V and 1 base from J, the gap between germline ends came to 8 bases. CDR3 DNA: TGCGCCAGCAGCCAACCCCCACAGAACACCGGGGAGCTGTTTTTT. Translating it yields CASSQPPQNTGELFF.

This clonotype appeared many times. The J gene is TRBJ1-2, the V gene TRBV6-5, with 7 bases lining up with TRBD1. Germline-derived CDR1 and CDR2 are MNHEY and SVGAGI. J lost 2 bases, V lost 0 bases, and 3 bases had no gene match. The CDR3 has 15 residues. CDR3 coding DNA: TGTGCCAGCAGTTACTCCGGGACAGAGAACTATGGCTACACCTTC. This gives the protein CASSYSGTENYGYTF.

The genes are TRBV6-1 and TRBJ2-2; D gene uncertain. The germline V and J ends were trimmed by 4 bases and 5 bases, with 8 bases remaining between them. The CDR3 runs to 13 residues. Germline lookup yields CDR1 MNHNS and CDR2 SASEGT. Here the CDR3 reads CASSVINTGELFF. The CDR3, as DNA: TGTGCCAGCAGTGTTATTAATACCGGGGAGCTGTTTTTT.

In this sample, this clonotype turned up many times. J is TRBJ1-3 and V is TRBV10-3; 7 nucleotides match TRBD1. The germline gives CDR1 ENHRY, CDR2 SYGVKD. J lost 9 bases, V lost 7 bases, and 9 bases had no gene match. CDR3 length: 13 amino acids. CDR3 region: CAIKGAGDGTIYF. The CDR3, as DNA: TGTGCCATCAAGGGGGCAGGGGACGGCACCATATATTTT.

The chain joins TRBV6-2 or TRBV6-3 to TRBJ1-1; 8 bases map to TRBD1. The trim removed 6 bases at V and 7 bases at J, leaving 7 bases unmatched. Per germline, CDR1 MNHEY and CDR2 SVGEGT. The CDR3 has 13 residues. In DNA, the CDR3 is TGTGCCAGCAGATGGGACAGGAATATTGAAGCTTTCTTT. It encodes CASRWDRNIEAFF.

This clonotype has at least ten counts. The chain employs TRBV12-3 or TRBV12-4 and TRBJ1-1, with a weak D call TRBD1 (5 bases). V lost 3 bases and J 10 bases, leaving 15 bases between the germline ends. The CDR3 runs to 13 residues. The CDR3 coding sequence is TGTGCCAGCAGTTTTTCGCCAGGGACGTTAGCTTTCTTT. This codes for CASSFSPGTLAFF.

This clonotype was seen at least ten times. This chain joins TRBV12-3 or TRBV12-4 and TRBJ1-1; D perhaps matches TRBD1 (6 bases). This CDR3 contains 14 residues. V lost 5 bases and J lost 4, with 14 bases in between. CDR3 sequence: CASSQQGLGTEAFF. The CDR3 DNA reads TGTGCCAGCAGTCAACAGGGTCTCGGCACTGAAGCTTTCTTT.

The rearrangement links TRBV28 to TRBJ2-7, with D perhaps TRBD2 (6 bases). The CDR3 loop spans 14 amino acids. Trimming cost V 4 bases and J 5 bases, with 15 bases left between them. Per the germline V gene, CDR1 is MDHEN and CDR2 is SYDVKM. DNA of the CDR3: TGTGCCAGCAGTTCCGGGACTCCGAAGGACGAGCAGTACTTC. The encoded protein is CASSSGTPKDEQYF.

V and J are TRBV6-5 and TRBJ1-3, with D unclear. V lost 2 bases and J 3 bases, leaving 11 bases between the germline ends. Germline loops: CDR1 MNHEY, CDR2 SVGAGI. The CDR3 is 15 amino acids. The CDR3 region is CASSYGVQDGNTIYF. DNA of the CDR3: TGTGCCAGCAGTTACGGGGTTCAAGATGGAAACACCATATATTTT.

This clonotype was recorded many times. V usage is TRBV6-5 and J usage is TRBJ2-2, with D uncertain. Trimming shortened V by 2 bases and J by 6 bases, and 10 bases separated the two germline ends. The germline CDR1 and CDR2 sequences are MNHEY and SVGAGI. This CDR3 comprises 14 residues. DNA for the CDR3: TGTGCCAGCAGTTACGAAGGGTGGCCCGGGGAGCTGTTTTTT. It encodes CASSYEGWPGELFF.

The J gene is TRBJ2-2, the V gene TRBV25-1, with 10 bases fitting TRBD1. The ends lost 2 bases at V and 3 bases at J; junction bases unmatched: 0. The germline V gene encodes CDR1 MGHDK and CDR2 SYGVNS. CDR3 length: 15 residues. The CDR3 coding sequence is TGTGCCAGCAGTGAAGGACAGGGGGACACCGGGGAGCTGTTTTTT. Its translation is CASSEGQGDTGELFF.

The V and J genes are TRBV12-3 or TRBV12-4 and TRBJ2-5; D is unclear. The CDR3 length is 12 residues. Trimming pared 5 bases from V and 9 bases from J, leaving 13 bases between. This chain's CDR3 is CASSPHFTAQYF. The CDR3 DNA reads as TGTGCCAGCAGTCCCCACTTTACTGCCCAGTACTTC.

The chain combines TRBV4-1 with TRBJ1-1; D perhaps matches TRBD1 (6 bases). The CDR3 length is 19 residues. Per germline, CDR1 MGHRA and CDR2 YSYEKL. Trimming cost V 3 bases and J 0 bases, with 23 bases left between them. The CDR3 reads CASSHTFGGPRGLNTEAFF. Here the CDR3 DNA reads TGCGCCAGCAGCCACACCTTCGGGGGCCCACGGGGTTTGAACACTGAAGCTTTCTTT.

This clonotype has ten or more counts. The rearrangement joins TRBV13 to TRBJ2-2; 9 bases agree with TRBD1. Trimming removed 1 base from V and 6 bases from J; junction bases left unmatched: 9. The CDR3 is 17 residues long. The germline V gene has CDR1 PRHDT and CDR2 FYEKMQ (reference sequence). CDR3 region: CASSLEGTGIISGELFF. Here the CDR3 DNA reads TGTGCCAGCAGCTTAGAAGGGACAGGGATAATTTCCGGGGAGCTGTTTTTT.

This clonotype appeared many times. The rearrangement uses TRBV20-1 and TRBJ1-5; D perhaps matches TRBD1 (5 bases). This CDR3 region has 16 residues. V lost 0 bases, J lost 4 bases, and 16 bases lay in between. The germline CDR1 and CDR2 sequences are DFQATT and SNEGSKA (reference sequence). CDR3 sequence (DNA): TGCAGTGCTAGAGATCTTAATGGAGAGGGGAATCAGCCCCAGCATTTT. Its protein product is CSARDLNGEGNQPQHF.

This clonotype occurred many times. V is TRBV3-1 and J is TRBJ2-7; TRBD2 agrees at 9 bases. The germline V gene has CDR1 LGHDT and CDR2 YNNKEL (reference sequence). The V segment lost 1 base and the J segment 6 bases; nucleotides outside the gene matches: 13. This CDR3 is 17 amino acids long. CDR3 bases: TGTGCCAGCAGCCAAGGGAACCCCGGGGGAGCGGGAGGCGAGCAGTACTTC. Protein: CASSQGNPGGAGGEQYF.

The table lists this clonotype with many counts. The chain combines TRBV3-1 with TRBJ2-7, with 8 bases identical to TRBD2. J lost 5 bases, V lost 5 bases, and 11 bases had no gene match. Looked up from germline, CDR1 is LGHDT and CDR2 is YNNKEL (reference sequence). The CDR3 has 15 amino acids. The CDR3 protein is CASSTPGLGYNEQYF. Written as DNA, the CDR3 is TGTGCCAGCAGCACACCGGGACTAGGGTACAACGAGCAGTACTTC.

This clonotype was recorded only once. The CDR3 loop reads CASSHGGNGNTIYF. In DNA, the CDR3 is TGTGCCAGCAGTCACGGGGGCAACGGAAACACCATATATTTT. The gene calls are TRBV6-2 or TRBV6-3 and TRBJ1-3; possible D gene TRBD1, 6 bases. CDR1 and CDR2 from the germline V gene are MNHEY and SVGEGT. This CDR3 contains 14 residues. Trimming stripped 5 bases from V and 4 bases from J, with 12 bases between.